The rows below give T cell receptor beta chains drawn from one sample of a study of T cell repertoires in cytomegalovirus infection. TCRdb re-derived calls from the reads in MiXCR, one entry per CDR3 protein. This table has hundreds of thousands of distinct CDR3 sequences, about 33% appearing once. These receptors' antigens are unknown. Sequenced here: cultured PBMCs, sampled from culture after CMV antigen stimulation. The receptors were gathered from a human donor in good health (CMV status not recorded). Some clones in this sample may be carry-over from other donors' samples. Each CDR3 is given with its conserved first and last residue. D genes are given only for firm matches. Only part of the rows carry a size: once, few, many, or a class if the clone is expanded.

V gene,J gene,clone size,D gene,CDR3 protein,CDR3 DNA
TRBV7-2,TRBJ2-1,.,.,CASSLVVSVNEQFF,TGTGCCAGCAGCTTAGTTGTTTCTGTAAATGAGCAGTTCTTC
TRBV14,TRBJ2-3,.,.,CASSQGLWSRDTQYF,TGTGCCAGCAGCCAGGGACTGTGGTCCCGAGATACGCAGTATTTT
TRBV7-9,TRBJ2-1,few,TRBD2,CASSPRTSVSEQFF,TGTGCCAGCAGCCCACGGACTAGCGTAAGCGAGCAGTTCTTC
TRBV2,TRBJ2-1,few,TRBD2,CATGTSGSINEQFF,TGTGCCACCGGGACTAGCGGGAGTATAAATGAGCAGTTCTTC
TRBV28,TRBJ1-6,few,.,CASRPRGSSYNSPLHF,TGTGCCAGCAGGCCCCGAGGAAGCTCCTATAATTCACCCCTCCACTTT
TRBV7-6,TRBJ2-7,.,.,CASSLRLVRQTNGYEQYF,TGTGCCAGCAGCTTACGGCTTGTGCGGCAAACAAATGGCTACGAGCAGTACTTC
TRBV7-2,TRBJ2-3,few,.,CASSPTRFSTDTQYF,TGTGCCAGCAGCCCCACTAGATTTAGCACAGATACGCAGTATTTT
TRBV7-2,TRBJ2-1,.,.,CASSPRIVQFF,TGTGCCAGCAGCCCCCGTATAGTACAGTTCTTC
TRBV18,TRBJ1-3,.,TRBD1,CASSPGQANSGNTIYF,TGTGCCAGCTCACCTGGACAGGCCAACTCTGGAAACACCATATATTTT
TRBV10-3,TRBJ1-1,few,.,CAISSSGSVNTEAFF,TGTGCCATCAGCTCATCCGGGTCGGTGAACACTGAAGCTTTCTTT
TRBV9,TRBJ2-1,once,.,CASSVGSVGSYNEQFF,TGTGCCAGCAGCGTCGGGAGTGTAGGCTCCTACAATGAGCAGTTCTTC
TRBV6-2/TRBV6-3,TRBJ2-3,few,TRBD2,CASSYTTSGSTDTQYF,TGTGCCAGCAGTTACACCACTAGCGGGAGCACAGATACGCAGTATTTT
TRBV12-5,TRBJ2-1,.,.,CASGLVPGNEQFF,TGTGCTAGTGGTTTGGTACCAGGTAATGAGCAGTTCTTC